Included here is one T cell receptor beta chain sequence, with context. Only Caucasian adults living in Nashville, Tennessee made up the donor group. The CD4+ fraction was divided into a CD45RA+ naive subset and a CD45RA-negative memory subset. The entry originates in a study of shared clonotypes between healthy human individuals. Study details: A few men and a couple of women, aged 18 to 49, were donors. CD4 naive and memory got three plates each, CD8 naive two, CD8 memory one.

Assay used: immunoSEQ multiplex PCR; TCRdb lists only in-frame clones, some missing. Of roughly 1,000,000 clones listed, about 80% are singletons. Material for sequencing was memory CD4+ T cells from PBMCs. Subset: CD45RA-negative fraction. The receptor was isolated from a man aged 18 to 29 in good health. Some clones in this sample may be carry-over from other donors' samples.

As DNA, the CDR3 is TGTGCCAGCAGCTCGGGCCCAGATACGCAGTATTTT. Protein product: CASSSGPDTQYF. The genes are TRBV9 and TRBJ2-3; D is unresolved. Germline V CDR1 and CDR2: SGDLS, YYNGEE. The CDR3 contains 12 residues. V lost 4 bases and J 4 bases, leaving 7 bases between the germline ends.